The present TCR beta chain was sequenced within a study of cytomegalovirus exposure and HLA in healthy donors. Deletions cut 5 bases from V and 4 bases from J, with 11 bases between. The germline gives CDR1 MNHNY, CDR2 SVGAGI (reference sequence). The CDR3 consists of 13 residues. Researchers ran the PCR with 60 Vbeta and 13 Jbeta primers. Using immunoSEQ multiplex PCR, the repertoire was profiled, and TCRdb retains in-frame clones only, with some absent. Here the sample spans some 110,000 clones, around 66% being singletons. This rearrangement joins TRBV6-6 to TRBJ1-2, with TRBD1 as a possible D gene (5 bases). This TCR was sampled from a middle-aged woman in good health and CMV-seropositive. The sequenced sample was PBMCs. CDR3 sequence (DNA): TGTGCCAGCAGTATGGGACTTCTCTATGGCTACACCTTC. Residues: CASSMGLLYGYTF.